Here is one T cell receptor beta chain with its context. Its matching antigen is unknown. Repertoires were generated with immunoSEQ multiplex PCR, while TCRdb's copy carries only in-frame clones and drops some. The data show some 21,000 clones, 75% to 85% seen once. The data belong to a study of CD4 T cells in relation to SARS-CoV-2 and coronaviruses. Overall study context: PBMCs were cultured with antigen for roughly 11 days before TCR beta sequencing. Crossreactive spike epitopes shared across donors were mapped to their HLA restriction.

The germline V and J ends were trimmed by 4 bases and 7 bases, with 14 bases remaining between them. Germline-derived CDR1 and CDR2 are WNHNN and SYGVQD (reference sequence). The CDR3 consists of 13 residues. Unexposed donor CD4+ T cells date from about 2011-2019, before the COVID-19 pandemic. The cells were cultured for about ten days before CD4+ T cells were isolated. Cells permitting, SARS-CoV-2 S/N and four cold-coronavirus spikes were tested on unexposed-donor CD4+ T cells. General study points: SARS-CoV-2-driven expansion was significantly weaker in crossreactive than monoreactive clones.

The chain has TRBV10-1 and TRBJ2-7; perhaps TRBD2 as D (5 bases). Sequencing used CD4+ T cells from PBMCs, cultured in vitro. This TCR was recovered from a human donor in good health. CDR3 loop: CASSGGMGLEQYF. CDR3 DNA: TGCGCCAGCAGTGGAGGGATGGGGTTAGAGCAGTACTTC.